These T cell receptor beta chains were read from a single sample in a study of post-analysis software for immune sequencing data. TCRdb reprocessed the PCR reads via MiXCR and lists one record per CDR3 protein. Of about 570,000 distinct CDR3 sequences listed, around a third are singletons. The sequenced material came from blood. These receptors all stem from a girl aged 2 to 17 with multiple sclerosis. The CDR3 runs from the conserved cysteine through the conserved F or W. A D gene is named only where the DNA matches it firmly. Not every row has a clone size; where given, it reads once, few, many or a size class.

D gene: -
clone size: few
J gene: TRBJ2-1
V gene: TRBV7-2
CDR3 protein: CASSLDSTWEQFF
CDR3 DNA: TGTGCCAGCAGCTTAGACAGTACGTGGGAGCAGTTCTTC

D gene: -
clone size: few
J gene: TRBJ2-7
V gene: TRBV7-9
CDR3 protein: CASSIHREAIYEQYF
CDR3 DNA: TGTGCCAGCAGCATACACAGGGAGGCAATCTACGAGCAGTACTTC

D gene: -
clone size: few
J gene: TRBJ2-7
V gene: TRBV5-5
CDR3 protein: CASSLDDVRTYEQYF
CDR3 DNA: TGTGCCAGCAGCTTGGATGACGTCAGAACCTACGAGCAGTACTTC

D gene: TRBD2
clone size: -
J gene: TRBJ2-3
V gene: TRBV5-1
CDR3 protein: CASSTAGLSDTQYF
CDR3 DNA: TGCGCCAGCAGCACAGCGGGGTTGTCGGATACGCAGTATTTT

D gene: -
clone size: few
J gene: TRBJ2-3
V gene: TRBV11-2
CDR3 protein: CASSLRLAGAQDTQYF
CDR3 DNA: TGTGCCAGCAGCTTACGACTAGCAGGGGCCCAAGATACGCAGTATTTT

D gene: -
clone size: -
J gene: TRBJ2-5
V gene: TRBV7-8
CDR3 protein: CASSLRRGPRQETQYF
CDR3 DNA: TGTGCCAGCAGCTTAAGGAGGGGGCCGCGGCAAGAGACCCAGTACTTC

D gene: TRBD2
clone size: once
J gene: TRBJ2-3
V gene: TRBV3-1
CDR3 protein: CASSQELAGGLTQYF
CDR3 DNA: TGTGCCAGCAGCCAAGAACTAGCGGGGGGGTTGACGCAGTATTTT

D gene: -
clone size: -
J gene: TRBJ2-3
V gene: TRBV3-1
CDR3 protein: CASSQLARRSTDTQYF
CDR3 DNA: TGTGCCAGCAGCCAACTAGCGAGGAGAAGCACAGATACGCAGTATTTT

D gene: TRBD2
clone size: -
J gene: TRBJ2-5
V gene: TRBV5-1
CDR3 protein: CASSPYLAGKYQETQYF
CDR3 DNA: TGCGCCAGCAGCCCCTACTTAGCGGGGAAGTACCAAGAGACCCAGTACTTC

D gene: -
clone size: few
J gene: TRBJ2-5
V gene: TRBV5-5
CDR3 protein: CASSLLTPGQETQYF
CDR3 DNA: TGTGCCAGCAGCTTGCTTACCCCAGGGCAAGAGACCCAGTACTTC

D gene: -
clone size: few
J gene: TRBJ1-3
V gene: TRBV7-6
CDR3 protein: CASSLDRGNTIYF
CDR3 DNA: TGTGCCAGCAGCTTAGATAGAGGAAACACCATATATTTT

D gene: -
clone size: few
J gene: TRBJ2-5
V gene: TRBV20-1
CDR3 protein: CSASGRGRETQYF
CDR3 DNA: TGCAGTGCCTCGGGACGAGGCCGAGAGACCCAGTACTTC

D gene: TRBD2
clone size: -
J gene: TRBJ2-3
V gene: TRBV4-2
CDR3 protein: CASSQDPTSGGGVADTQYF
CDR3 DNA: TGTGCCAGCAGCCAAGATCCCACTAGCGGGGGGGGCGTCGCAGATACGCAGTATTTT

D gene: -
clone size: -
J gene: TRBJ1-2
V gene: TRBV2
CDR3 protein: CASSGRGGYTF
CDR3 DNA: TGTGCCAGCAGTGGACGAGGGGGCTACACCTTC

D gene: -
clone size: -
J gene: TRBJ1-2
V gene: TRBV27
CDR3 protein: CASSLGTTPLYGYTF
CDR3 DNA: TGTGCCAGCAGTCTCGGGACAACCCCGCTATATGGCTACACCTTC

D gene: -
clone size: -
J gene: TRBJ2-1
V gene: TRBV11-3
CDR3 protein: CASSLTRWSLPDEQFF
CDR3 DNA: TGTGCCAGCAGCCTCACCCGGTGGTCCCTCCCCGATGAGCAGTTCTTC

D gene: TRBD1
clone size: few
J gene: TRBJ2-7
V gene: TRBV7-8
CDR3 protein: CASSFGQGAEYEQYF
CDR3 DNA: TGTGCCAGCAGCTTCGGACAGGGGGCGGAATACGAGCAGTACTTC

D gene: -
clone size: few
J gene: TRBJ2-5
V gene: TRBV4-1
CDR3 protein: CASSQGWGPQETQYF
CDR3 DNA: TGCGCCAGCAGCCAGGGATGGGGCCCCCAAGAGACCCAGTACTTC

D gene: TRBD1
clone size: -
J gene: TRBJ1-6
V gene: TRBV3-1
CDR3 protein: CASSLKTGGHSPLHF
CDR3 DNA: TGTGCCAGCAGCCTCAAGACAGGGGGACATTCACCCCTCCACTTT

D gene: TRBD2
clone size: -
J gene: TRBJ2-1
V gene: TRBV6-4
CDR3 protein: CASSDSPLGLAGGPNEQFF
CDR3 DNA: TGTGCCAGCAGTGATTCCCCACTGGGACTAGCGGGGGGGCCGAATGAGCAGTTCTTC

D gene: -
clone size: -
J gene: TRBJ2-5
V gene: TRBV5-1
CDR3 protein: CASSSSGYQETQYF
CDR3 DNA: TGCGCCAGCAGCTCATCAGGGTACCAAGAGACCCAGTACTTC

D gene: -
clone size: -
J gene: TRBJ2-3
V gene: TRBV7-9
CDR3 protein: CASSPGTALGTQYF
CDR3 DNA: TGTGCCAGCAGCCCCGGGACCGCCCTGGGTACGCAGTATTTT

D gene: -
clone size: few
J gene: TRBJ2-7
V gene: TRBV15
CDR3 protein: CATSRDPTYEQYF
CDR3 DNA: TGTGCCACCAGCAGAGATCCCACCTACGAGCAGTACTTC

D gene: TRBD1
clone size: few
J gene: TRBJ2-3
V gene: TRBV4-1
CDR3 protein: CASSQATGMFTDTQYF
CDR3 DNA: TGCGCCAGCAGCCAAGCGACAGGGATGTTTACAGATACGCAGTATTTT

D gene: -
clone size: few
J gene: TRBJ1-5
V gene: TRBV12-3/TRBV12-4
CDR3 protein: CASRGPVSQPQHF
CDR3 DNA: TGTGCCAGCAGGGGTCCCGTTAGCCAGCCCCAGCATTTT

D gene: -
clone size: -
J gene: TRBJ2-3
V gene: TRBV6-6
CDR3 protein: CASSDQSRTDTQYF
CDR3 DNA: TGTGCCAGCAGCGATCAGAGCCGCACAGATACGCAGTATTTT

D gene: -
clone size: -
J gene: TRBJ1-5
V gene: TRBV12-3/TRBV12-4
CDR3 protein: CASSWTGNGNQPQHF
CDR3 DNA: TGTGCCAGCAGTTGGACGGGGAACGGCAATCAGCCCCAGCATTTT

D gene: TRBD1
clone size: -
J gene: TRBJ1-2
V gene: TRBV20-1
CDR3 protein: CSASRTGDVYGYTF
CDR3 DNA: TGCAGTGCCAGCAGAACAGGGGATGTCTATGGCTACACCTTC

D gene: -
clone size: -
J gene: TRBJ1-3
V gene: TRBV5-6
CDR3 protein: CASSLLAGEIGNTIYF
CDR3 DNA: TGTGCCAGCAGCTTGCTGGCAGGGGAGATCGGAAACACCATATATTTT

D gene: TRBD2
clone size: -
J gene: TRBJ2-5
V gene: TRBV11-2
CDR3 protein: CASSLKGLAGGPRGETQYF
CDR3 DNA: TGTGCCAGCAGTCTGAAAGGACTAGCGGGGGGGCCCCGTGGCGAGACCCAGTACTTC

D gene: -
clone size: -
J gene: TRBJ1-2
V gene: TRBV27
CDR3 protein: CASSSTGTIYGYTF
CDR3 DNA: TGTGCCAGCAGTTCAACCGGGACAATTTATGGCTACACCTTC

D gene: TRBD1
clone size: -
J gene: TRBJ2-7
V gene: TRBV6-2/TRBV6-3
CDR3 protein: CASNRDSLYEQYF
CDR3 DNA: TGTGCCAGCAACCGGGACAGCCTCTACGAGCAGTACTTC

D gene: -
clone size: -
J gene: TRBJ1-6
V gene: TRBV15
CDR3 protein: CATSRSSSTSPLHF
CDR3 DNA: TGTGCCACCAGCAGATCCTCGTCGACTTCACCCCTCCACTTT

D gene: TRBD2
clone size: -
J gene: TRBJ2-5
V gene: TRBV6-5
CDR3 protein: CASSWGGRAGGPETQYF
CDR3 DNA: TGTGCCAGCAGTTGGGGAGGACGAGCGGGGGGGCCTGAGACCCAGTACTTC

D gene: -
clone size: few
J gene: TRBJ1-1
V gene: TRBV24-1
CDR3 protein: CATSDGRPGNEGFF
CDR3 DNA: TGTGCCACCAGTGATGGCAGGCCGGGAAATGAAGGTTTCTTT

D gene: TRBD1
clone size: few
J gene: TRBJ1-2
V gene: TRBV5-1
CDR3 protein: CASSLARNRGNYGYTF
CDR3 DNA: TGCGCCAGCAGCTTGGCGCGGAACAGGGGGAACTATGGCTACACCTTC

D gene: TRBD1
clone size: -
J gene: TRBJ1-6
V gene: TRBV5-1
CDR3 protein: CASSTGTGRSPLHF
CDR3 DNA: TGCGCCAGCAGCACCGGGACAGGGAGATCGCCCCTCCACTTT

D gene: TRBD1
clone size: few
J gene: TRBJ1-5
V gene: TRBV20-1
CDR3 protein: CSVNRGQVPQHF
CDR3 DNA: TGCAGTGTGAACAGGGGTCAAGTGCCCCAGCATTTT

D gene: TRBD1
clone size: few
J gene: TRBJ1-5
V gene: TRBV4-1
CDR3 protein: CASSQDFGQGGWGNQPQHF
CDR3 DNA: TGCGCCAGCAGCCAAGATTTCGGACAGGGCGGTTGGGGCAATCAGCCCCAGCATTTT

D gene: -
clone size: few
J gene: TRBJ2-1
V gene: TRBV9
CDR3 protein: CASSVSEGIHEQFF
CDR3 DNA: TGTGCCAGCAGCGTATCGGAGGGGATCCATGAGCAGTTCTTC